This T cell receptor beta chain comes out of a study of patients and donors after allogeneic stem cell transplantation. This clonotype was seen more than once but under ten times. TCRdb independently ran MiXCR on the RT-PCR reads; one entry per CDR3 protein. This table has roughly 41,000 distinct CDR3 sequences, around a third appearing once. This receptor was identified in a human donor who was either an allogeneic HSCT recipient or a stem cell or donor lymphocyte infusion donor (not recorded which). It is not recorded whose cells these are; they may come from a transplant donor. The material sequenced was blood, either unsorted or a sorted T cell fraction (not recorded which).

CDR3 loop: CSVTGPGAGYTF. CDR3 nucleotides: TGCAGCGTTACCGGGCCCGGGGCCGGCTACACCTTC. This chain links TRBV29-1 with TRBJ1-2; D possibly corresponds to TRBD1 (5 bases). The CDR3 loop spans 12 amino acids. Germline CDR1 SQVTM, CDR2 ANQGSEA. V dropped 5 bases and J dropped 8 bases, with 15 bases sitting between them.